This T cell receptor beta chain appears in the sequencing data of a study of shared clonotypes between healthy human individuals. Study summary: Participating donors consisted of two women and a few men aged 18 to 49. Findings and caveats of the study: Rarefaction indicated that sorted-subset sequencing remained incomplete although depth was large.

How the authors handled the data: For the immunoSEQ data, sequences were junction-only without quality scores, so filtering differed. Measured with immunoSEQ multiplex PCR; TCRdb has only the in-frame clones, and not every one. V, J and clone size were drawn from that table, and D and trimming were deduced from the DNA. The table includes around 2.1 million clones, approximately 94% detected once. CDR1 and CDR2 (germline): MNHNY, SVGAGI (reference sequence). Trimming left V 4 bases short and J 6 bases short, with 11 bases between. The CDR3 consists of 13 residues. Concerning this clone: Antigen: not known.

The receptor was derived from a man aged 18 to 35 in good health. The chain has TRBV6-6 and TRBJ2-3; D unresolved. The source material was naive CD4+ T cells sorted from blood. The subset denotes: CD45RA+ positively selected. CDR3 in DNA: TGTGCCAGCAGTTCGCCCTTGATGGATACGCAGTATTTT. Amino acid sequence: CASSSPLMDTQYF.